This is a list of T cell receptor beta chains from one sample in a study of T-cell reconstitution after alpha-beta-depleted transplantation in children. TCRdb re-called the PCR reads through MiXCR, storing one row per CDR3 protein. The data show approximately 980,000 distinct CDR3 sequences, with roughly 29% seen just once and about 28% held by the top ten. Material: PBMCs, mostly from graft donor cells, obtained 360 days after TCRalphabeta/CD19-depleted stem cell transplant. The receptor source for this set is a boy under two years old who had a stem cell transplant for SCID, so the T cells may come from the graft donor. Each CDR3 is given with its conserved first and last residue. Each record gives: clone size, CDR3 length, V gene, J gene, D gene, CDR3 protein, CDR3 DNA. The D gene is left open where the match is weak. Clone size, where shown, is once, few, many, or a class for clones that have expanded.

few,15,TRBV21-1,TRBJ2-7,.,CASTSMGDLSYEQYF,TGTGCCAGCACCAGTATGGGGGACTTGTCCTACGAGCAGTACTTC
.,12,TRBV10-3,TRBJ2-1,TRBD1,CAIRTGGDEQFF,TGTGCCATCAGGACAGGGGGCGATGAGCAGTTCTTC
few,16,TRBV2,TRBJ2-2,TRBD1,CAGLDRVAGNTGELFF,TGTGCCGGCCTGGACAGGGTCGCCGGGAACACCGGGGAGCTGTTTTTT
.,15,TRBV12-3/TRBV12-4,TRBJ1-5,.,CASSLRGAGNQPQHF,TGTGCCAGCAGTTTAAGGGGGGCGGGCAATCAGCCCCAGCATTTT
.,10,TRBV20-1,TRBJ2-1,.,CSASPGEQFF,TGCAGTGCTAGTCCAGGGGAGCAGTTCTTC
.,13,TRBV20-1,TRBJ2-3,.,CSASREYTDTQYF,TGCAGTGCTAGCCGGGAATACACAGATACGCAGTATTTT
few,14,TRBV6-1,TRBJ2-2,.,CASRGGLGTGELFF,TGTGCCAGCAGGGGGGGGCTGGGCACCGGGGAGCTGTTTTTT
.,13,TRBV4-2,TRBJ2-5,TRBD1,CASSEGTEETQYF,TGTGCCAGCAGCGAGGGGACAGAAGAGACCCAGTACTTC
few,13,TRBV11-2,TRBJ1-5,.,CASSWGVNQPQHF,TGTGCCAGCAGCTGGGGAGTCAATCAGCCCCAGCATTTT
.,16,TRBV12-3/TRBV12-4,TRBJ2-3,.,CASSLVRGDLVDTQYF,TGTGCCAGCAGTTTAGTGCGGGGCGACTTGGTAGATACGCAGTATTTT
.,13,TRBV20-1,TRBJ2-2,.,CSARGGLTGELFF,TGCAGTGCTAGAGGGGGACTGACCGGGGAGCTGTTTTTT
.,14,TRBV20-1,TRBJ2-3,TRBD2,CSASLAGRTDTQYF,TGCAGTGCTAGCCTAGCGGGGCGCACAGATACGCAGTATTTT
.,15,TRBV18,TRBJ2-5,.,CASSPPITAGETQYF,TGTGCCAGCTCACCACCGATCACAGCCGGGGAGACCCAGTACTTC
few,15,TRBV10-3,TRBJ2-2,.,CAIRGGGANTGELFF,TGTGCCATCAGGGGAGGGGGTGCGAACACCGGGGAGCTGTTTTTT
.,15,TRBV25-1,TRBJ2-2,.,CASSEFGDSHGELFF,TGTGCCAGCAGTGAATTTGGGGATAGTCACGGGGAGCTGTTTTTT
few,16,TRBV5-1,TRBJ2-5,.,CASSLDTTRIQETQYF,TGCGCCAGCAGCTTGGACACAACTCGAATTCAAGAGACCCAGTACTTC
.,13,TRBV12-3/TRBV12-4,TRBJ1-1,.,CASSFELGAEAFF,TGTGCCAGCAGTTTCGAGTTGGGGGCTGAAGCTTTCTTT
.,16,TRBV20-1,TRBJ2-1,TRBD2,CSARPRIAGAYNEQFF,TGCAGTGCTAGACCCCGGATAGCGGGGGCCTACAATGAGCAGTTCTTC
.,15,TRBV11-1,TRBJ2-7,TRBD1,CASSLHRGQAYEQYF,TGTGCCAGCAGCCTACACCGGGGACAGGCCTACGAGCAGTACTTC
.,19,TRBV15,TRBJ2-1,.,CATSRAEWGATLSYNEQFF,TGTGCCACCAGCAGAGCGGAGTGGGGGGCGACACTCTCCTACAATGAGCAGTTCTTC
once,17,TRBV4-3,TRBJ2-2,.,CASGLRAIDSNTGELFF,TGCGCCAGCGGCCTGCGGGCAATTGACAGCAACACCGGGGAGCTGTTTTTT
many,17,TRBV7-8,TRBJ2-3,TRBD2,CASSSRGSGVFTDTQYF,TGTGCCAGCAGCTCGAGGGGTAGCGGGGTGTTCACAGATACGCAGTATTTT
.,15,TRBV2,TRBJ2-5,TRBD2,CASSEGGGYQETQYF,TGTGCCAGCAGTGAAGGCGGGGGGTACCAAGAGACCCAGTACTTC
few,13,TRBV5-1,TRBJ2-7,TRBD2,CASKVSGAGEQYF,TGCGCCAGCAAGGTTAGCGGGGCGGGGGAGCAGTACTTC
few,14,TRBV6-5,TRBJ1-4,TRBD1,CASSYWQGAEKLFF,TGTGCCAGCAGTTACTGGCAGGGGGCCGAAAAACTGTTTTTT
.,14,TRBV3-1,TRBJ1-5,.,CASTQGRAGQPQHF,TGTGCCAGCACCCAAGGCAGGGCGGGACAGCCCCAGCATTTT
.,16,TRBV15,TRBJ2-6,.,CATSRGGTSGANVLTF,TGTGCCACCAGCAGAGGAGGGACCTCTGGGGCCAACGTCCTGACTTTC
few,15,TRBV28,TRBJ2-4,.,CASSLQFGGKNIQYF,TGTGCCAGCAGTTTACAATTTGGAGGCAAAAACATTCAGTACTTC
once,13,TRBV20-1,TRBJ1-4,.,CSASQPTNEKLFF,TGCAGTGCTAGCCAACCAACTAATGAAAAACTGTTTTTT
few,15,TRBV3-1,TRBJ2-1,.,CASSQARGTYNEQFF,TGTGCCAGCAGCCAAGCCCGGGGGACTTACAATGAGCAGTTCTTC
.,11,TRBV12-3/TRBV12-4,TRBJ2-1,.,CARRVANEQFF,TGTGCCCGCAGGGTCGCAAATGAGCAGTTCTTC
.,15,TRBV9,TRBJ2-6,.,CASSVGGLGANVLTF,TGTGCCAGCAGCGTAGGAGGGTTGGGGGCCAACGTCCTGACTTTC
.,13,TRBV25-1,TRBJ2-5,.,CASSEAAGKTQYF,TGTGCCAGCAGTGAGGCGGCAGGGAAGACCCAGTACTTC
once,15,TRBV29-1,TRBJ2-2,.,CSVEDPRGRTGELFF,TGCAGCGTTGAAGATCCACGGGGGAGGACCGGGGAGCTGTTTTTT
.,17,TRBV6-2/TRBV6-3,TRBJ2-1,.,CASSYGDPTSSYNEQFF,TGTGCCAGCAGTTACGGGGACCCCACTAGCTCCTACAATGAGCAGTTCTTC
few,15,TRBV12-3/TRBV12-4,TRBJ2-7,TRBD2,CASSFRNSGAYEQYF,TGTGCCAGCAGTTTTCGGAATAGCGGGGCCTACGAGCAGTACTTC
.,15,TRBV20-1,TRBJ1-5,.,CSAPNPGGYGQPQHF,TGCAGTGCCCCGAACCCGGGGGGGTATGGGCAGCCCCAGCATTTT
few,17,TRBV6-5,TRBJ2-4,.,CASSYSVEPLAKNIQYF,TGTGCCAGCAGTTACTCTGTGGAGCCCTTAGCCAAAAACATTCAGTACTTC
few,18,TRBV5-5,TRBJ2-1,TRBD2,CASSLAILGLVTHNEQFF,TGTGCCAGCAGCTTGGCGATATTGGGACTAGTGACGCACAATGAGCAGTTCTTC
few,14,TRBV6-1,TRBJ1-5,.,CASGTSAGNQPQHF,TGTGCCAGCGGCACCAGTGCAGGGAATCAGCCCCAGCATTTT
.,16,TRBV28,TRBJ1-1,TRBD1,CASSLRGQLMNTEAFF,TGTGCCAGCAGTTTAAGGGGACAGCTTATGAACACTGAAGCTTTCTTT
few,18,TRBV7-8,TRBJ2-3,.,CASSLSWGGTSSTDTQYF,TGTGCCAGCAGCCTATCGTGGGGAGGGACATCTAGCACAGATACGCAGTATTTT
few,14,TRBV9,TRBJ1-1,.,CASSGWGVGTEAFF,TGTGCCAGCAGCGGATGGGGCGTGGGTACTGAAGCTTTCTTT
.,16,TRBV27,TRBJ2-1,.,CATHWRGLLSYNEQFF,TGTGCCACCCATTGGCGGGGCCTCCTCTCCTACAATGAGCAGTTCTTC
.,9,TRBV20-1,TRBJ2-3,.,CSATDTQYF,TGCAGTGCTACTGATACGCAGTATTTT
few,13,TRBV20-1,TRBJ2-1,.,CSATKSSYNEQFF,TGCAGTGCAACAAAGAGCTCCTACAATGAGCAGTTCTTC
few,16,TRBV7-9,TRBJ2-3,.,CASSLVLTHGTDTQYF,TGTGCCAGCAGCTTAGTGTTGACTCACGGCACAGATACGCAGTATTTT
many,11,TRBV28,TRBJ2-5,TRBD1,CASSSDRAQYF,TGTGCCAGCTCTTCCGACAGGGCCCAGTACTTC
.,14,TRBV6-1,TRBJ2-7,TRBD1,CASSRDSRAYEQYF,TGTGCCAGCAGTCGGGACAGTAGAGCCTACGAGCAGTACTTC
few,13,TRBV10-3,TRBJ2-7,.,CAISESSAYEQYF,TGTGCCATCAGTGAGTCTAGCGCCTACGAGCAGTACTTC
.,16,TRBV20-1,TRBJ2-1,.,CSAPTQVFSSYNEQFF,TGCAGTGCCCCCACACAGGTCTTTTCCTCCTACAATGAGCAGTTCTTC
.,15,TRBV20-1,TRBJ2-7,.,CSAEAGPLTGYEQYF,TGCAGTGCTGAGGCAGGGCCCCTTACGGGTTACGAGCAGTACTTC
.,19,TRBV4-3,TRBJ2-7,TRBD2,CASSPPKGKGTSQSYEQYF,TGCGCCAGCAGCCCCCCCAAGGGCAAGGGGACTAGTCAGTCCTACGAGCAGTACTTC
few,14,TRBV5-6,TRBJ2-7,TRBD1,CASSPGQGVHEQYF,TGTGCCAGCAGCCCCGGACAGGGAGTACACGAGCAGTACTTC
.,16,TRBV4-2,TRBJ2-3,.,CASSQKQGSGTDTQYF,TGCGCCAGCAGCCAAAAACAGGGCTCGGGCACAGATACGCAGTATTTT
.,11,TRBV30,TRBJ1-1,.,CAWSVRGEAFF,TGTGCCTGGAGTGTCCGGGGGGAAGCTTTCTTT
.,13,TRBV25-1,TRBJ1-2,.,CASTRGRGYGYTF,TGTGCCAGCACCCGGGGCAGGGGCTATGGCTACACCTTC
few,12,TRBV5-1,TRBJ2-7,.,CASGRSSYEQYF,TGCGCCAGCGGTCGGAGCTCCTACGAGCAGTACTTC
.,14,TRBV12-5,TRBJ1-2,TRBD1,CASGGQTRNYGYTF,TGTGCTAGTGGGGGACAGACGAGGAACTATGGCTACACCTTC